The 30 T cell receptor beta chains in this list originate from one sample, sequenced in a study of T cell changes during pregnancy in multiple sclerosis. The table came from immunoSEQ multiplex PCR; TCRdb's copy has only in-frame clones and leaves some out. There are 55,000 or so clones in the sample; roughly 90% occur only once, and about 0.15% lies in the top ten. Source: CD4+ T cells from peripheral blood mononuclear cells, taken after pregnancy. Receptors originate from a female donor in good health, enrolled as a control in a pregnancy study.

V is TRBV25-1 and J is TRBJ2-7, with 7 positions matching TRBD2. Germline V gene data show CDR1 as MGHDK and CDR2 as SYGVNS. The CDR3 covers 15 residues. V was pared by 1 base and J by 2 bases, with 5 bases of the junction left unmatched. CDR3 protein: CASSELSSGAYEQYF. CDR3 DNA: TGTGCCAGCAGTGAATTGTCGAGCGGGGCCTACGAGCAGTACTTC.

This clone was seen only once. This chain links TRBV19 with TRBJ2-6; 8 positions match TRBD1. Germline loops: CDR1 LNHDA, CDR2 SQIVND (reference sequence). V gave up 7 bases and J gave up 0 bases; unmatched junction bases: 11. The CDR3 is 18 amino acids. DNA for the CDR3: TGTGCCAGTATCGCCCTGGGACAGGCCGACTCTGGGGCCAACGTCCTGACTTTC. Translation: CASIALGQADSGANVLTF.

J is TRBJ1-2 and V is TRBV28, with D perhaps TRBD1 (6 bases). V was clipped by 4 bases and J by 0 bases, with 12 bases between them. CDR1 is MDHEN, CDR2 SYDVKM, per germline. This CDR3 region has 15 residues. This CDR3 reads CASSSNRVPNYGYTF. The CDR3, as DNA: TGTGCCAGCAGTTCCAACAGGGTACCTAACTATGGCTACACCTTC.

This CDR3 reads CASSSEGQIGNTIYF. CDR3 DNA sequence: TGTGCCAGCAGTTCTGAGGGACAGATTGGAAACACCATATATTTT. This sequence joins TRBV5-4 and TRBJ1-3; 7 bases are shared with TRBD1. V lost 5 bases, J lost 3 bases, and 8 bases stayed unmatched. Germline V gene lookup returns CDR1 SGHNT and CDR2 YYREEE (reference sequence). The CDR3 length is 15 residues.

The chain links TRBV7-9 to TRBJ2-3, with D possibly TRBD1 on 6 matching bases. The ends were cut back, 5 bases at V and 1 base at J, with 25 bases in the middle. The CDR3 is 19 amino acids. Germline lookup yields CDR1 SEHNR and CDR2 FQNEAQ (reference sequence). CDR3 in amino acids: CASSQGGIWGPGGTDTQYF. CDR3 nucleotide sequence: TGTGCCAGCAGCCAGGGTGGTATTTGGGGGCCAGGTGGCACAGATACGCAGTATTTT.

The V and J genes are TRBV5-4 and TRBJ2-3; the D gene is possibly TRBD2 (7 bases). Between the trimmed V and J ends, which lost 0 bases and 1 base, there was a span of 18 bases. In germline, CDR1 is SGHNT, CDR2 YYREEE (reference sequence). There are 18 residues in the CDR3. CDR3 DNA sequence: TGTGCCAGCAGCTTGGGGTCGGGGGGCGGTAGAGGCACAGATACGCAGTATTTT. Its translation: CASSLGSGGGRGTDTQYF.

The chain combines TRBV28 with TRBJ1-6; 9 nucleotides match TRBD1. The CDR3 length is 13 residues. The germline V gene encodes CDR1 MDHEN and CDR2 SYDVKM. After removal of 10 bases from V and 9 bases from J, the junction contained 7 bases not matched to a gene. CDR3 nucleotide sequence: TGTGCCATTTCTACAGGGGGCCGTTCACCCCTCCACTTT. Residues: CAISTGGRSPLHF. The variable domain in full, with the rest retrieved from reference TRBV28 and TRBJ1-6, is DVKVTQSSRYLVKRTGEKVFLECVQDMDHENMFWYRQDPGLGLRLIYFSYDVKMKEKGDIPEGYSVSREKKERFSLILESASTNQTSMYLCAISTGGRSPLHFGNGTRLTVT.

J is TRBJ1-6 and V is TRBV18, with TRBD1 identical over 7 bases. From germline, CDR1 is KGHSH and CDR2 LQKENI. V lost 3 bases to trimming and J lost 7 bases; unmatched junction nucleotides: 12. The CDR3 sequence is 17 residues long. Here the CDR3 DNA reads TGTGCCAGCTCACCCTCGGGAATCCAGGGGGTGAATTCACCCCTCCACTTT. Its translation is CASSPSGIQGVNSPLHF.

The chain employs TRBV7-6 and TRBJ1-2, with 8 bases lining up with TRBD1. Per the germline V gene, CDR1 is SGHVS and CDR2 is FNYEAQ. CDR3 size: 14 residues. V was clipped by 1 base and J by 7 bases; unmatched bases: 5. This CDR3 reads CASSLGTGSVGYTF. Written as DNA, the CDR3 is TGTGCCAGCAGCTTAGGGACAGGGAGCGTTGGCTACACCTTC.

The chain combines TRBV10-3 with TRBJ2-3; no firm D call. CDR1 and CDR2 from the germline V gene are ENHRY and SYGVKD. This CDR3 has 13 residues. V lost 0 bases to trimming and J lost 6 bases, with 7 bases between them. The CDR3 spells CAISESTRDTQYF. CDR3 sequence (DNA): TGTGCCATCAGTGAGTCGACGAGGGATACGCAGTATTTT.

The rearrangement joins TRBV7-9 to TRBJ2-1, with a tentative D call TRBD2 (5 bases). The germline V gene has CDR1 SEHNR and CDR2 FQNEAQ (reference sequence). V was trimmed by 0 bases and J by 9 bases, leaving 9 bases between them. The CDR3 has 13 amino acids. CDR3 loop: CASSLAREGEQFF. The DNA for the CDR3 is TGTGCCAGCAGCTTAGCGCGTGAGGGTGAGCAGTTCTTC.

The rearrangement links TRBV5-6 to TRBJ2-3; the D is unclear. CDR1 is SGHDT and CDR2 is YYEEEE in the germline V gene. V was cut by 0 bases and J by 0 bases, with 8 bases left in between. The CDR3 is 15 amino acids. CDR3 loop: CASSLDRSSTDTQYF. CDR3 nucleotides: TGTGCCAGCAGCTTGGACCGGAGTAGCACAGATACGCAGTATTTT.

The count of this clone is one. V gene TRBV5-6 combines with J gene TRBJ2-1; 12 bases agree with TRBD2. The J segment lost 9 bases and the V segment lost 4 bases, leaving 11 bases of the junction unmatched. CDR1 and CDR2 (germline): SGHDT, YYEEEE. This CDR3 region has 16 residues. In DNA form, the CDR3 reads TGTGCCAGCAGCACCCAACTAGCGGGGGGTGTCGGTGAGCAGTTCTTC. Amino acids: CASSTQLAGGVGEQFF.

The chain carries TRBV5-1 and TRBJ2-3; 12 bases line up with TRBD2. The V gene's germline CDR1 is SGHRS and CDR2 YFSETQ. This CDR3 contains 16 residues. The junction had 7 bases not matched to a gene; V was cut back by 2 bases and J by 6 bases. The DNA for the CDR3 is TGCGCCAGCAGCTTTTCTAGCGGGGGGGCCTTGGATACGCAGTATTTT. It translates to CASSFSSGGALDTQYF.

This chain links TRBV10-3 with TRBJ2-7; TRBD1 matches at 7 bases. After removal of 2 bases from V and 1 base from J, the junction contained 8 bases not matched to a gene. The CDR3 spans 16 residues. CDR1 ENHRY and CDR2 SYGVKD come from the germline V gene. The CDR3 protein is CAISEKQGFLSYEQYF. In DNA, the CDR3 is TGTGCCATCAGTGAGAAACAGGGGTTTTTATCCTACGAGCAGTACTTC.

The CDR3: CASSIGGDNSPLHF. CDR3 coding DNA: TGTGCCAGTAGTATCGGGGGAGATAATTCACCCCTCCACTTT. The rearrangement joins TRBV19 to TRBJ1-6, with a possible D match to TRBD1 (5 bases). Germline CDR1 and CDR2: LNHDA and SQIVND (reference sequence). V shed 3 bases and J shed 5 bases, with 8 bases lying between them. The CDR3 has 14 residues. Filled out from reference TRBV19 and TRBJ1-6, the complete variable domain reads DGGITQSPKYLFRKEGQNVTLSCEQNLNHDAMYWYRQDPGQGLRLIYYSQIVNDFQKGDIAEGYSVSREKKESFPLTVTSAQKNPTAFYLCASSIGGDNSPLHFGNGTRLTVT.

The gene calls are TRBV28 and TRBJ2-6, with D possibly TRBD1 on 6 matching bases. The CDR3 extends over 17 amino acids. Trimming stripped 8 bases from V and 2 bases from J, with 19 bases between. Germline assignment: CDR1 MDHEN and CDR2 SYDVKM. The CDR3 here is CASVSQGSPAGANVLTF. The CDR3 DNA is TGTGCCAGCGTCTCACAGGGATCCCCCGCTGGGGCCAACGTCCTGACTTTC.

The gene calls are TRBV7-2 and TRBJ2-6, with TRBD1 as a possible D gene (6 bases). The CDR3 has 16 residues. Trimming took 3 bases from V and 0 from J, leaving 9 bases between them. CDR1 is SGHTA, CDR2 FQGNSA, per germline. This CDR3 is CASSFTGSSGANVLTF. The DNA of the CDR3 is TGTGCCAGCAGCTTTACAGGGAGCTCTGGGGCCAACGTCCTGACTTTC.

V gene TRBV2 combines with J gene TRBJ1-5, with D perhaps TRBD1 (5 bases). Trimming shortened V by 4 bases and J by 2 bases, and 12 bases separated the two germline ends. Germline assignment: CDR1 SNHLY and CDR2 FYNNEI. CDR3 length: 15 residues. The CDR3 region is CASSGSPGGNQPQHF. The CDR3 coding sequence is TGTGCCAGCAGTGGATCGCCGGGGGGCAATCAGCCCCAGCATTTT.

The chain has TRBV5-5 and TRBJ1-5; D is perhaps TRBD1 (5 bases). CDR1 and CDR2 from the germline V gene are SGHKS and YYEKEE (reference sequence). The CDR3 has 18 residues. The germline V and J ends were trimmed by 3 bases and 0 bases, with 19 bases remaining between them. As DNA, the CDR3 is TGTGCCAGCAGCTCCTCTTTGTGGGGCTCGGATAGCAATCAGCCCCAGCATTTT. This sequence encodes CASSSSLWGSDSNQPQHF.

The CDR3 is CASRYMNTEAFF. CDR3 bases: TGTGCCAGCAGGTACATGAACACTGAAGCTTTCTTT. This chain links TRBV2 with TRBJ1-1; D unresolved. Trimming removed 6 bases at V and 0 bases at J, with 5 bases between. CDR1 and CDR2 (germline): SNHLY, FYNNEI. CDR3 size: 12 residues.

V gene TRBV7-2 combines with J gene TRBJ1-6; 9 bases map to TRBD1. The CDR3 length is 13 residues. Looked up from germline, CDR1 is SGHTA and CDR2 is FQGNSA. With 5 bases clipped from V and 10 bases from J, the junction kept 3 bases outside the gene matches. The CDR3: CASSQDRGSPLHF. The CDR3 DNA is TGTGCCAGCAGCCAGGACAGGGGCTCACCCCTCCACTTT.

This sequence joins TRBV5-1 and TRBJ1-1; no clear D gene. The germline V and J ends were trimmed by 0 bases and 0 bases, with 6 bases remaining between them. The CDR3 loop spans 14 amino acids. CDR1 and CDR2 (germline): SGHRS, YFSETQ. The CDR3 coding sequence is TGCGCCAGCAGCTTGGGAAGCATGAACACTGAAGCTTTCTTT. Its translation is CASSLGSMNTEAFF.

The chain combines TRBV27 with TRBJ2-4; TRBD1 matches 7 bases. J was trimmed by 8 bases and V by 4 bases; bases with no gene match: 8. CDR1 and CDR2 from the germline V gene are MNHEY and SMNVEV (reference sequence). The length of the CDR3 is 14 residues. The CDR3 bases are TGTGCCAGCAGTTCCGGGACAGAGGGGTACATTCAGTACTTC. This gives the protein CASSSGTEGYIQYF.

The gene calls are TRBV9 and TRBJ2-7, with D unclear. Germline CDR1 is SGDLS and CDR2 is YYNGEE. The CDR3 runs to 9 residues. The V and J ends lost 9 bases and 4 bases respectively, with 5 bases between them. This chain's CDR3 is CATSYEQYF. As DNA, the CDR3 is TGTGCCACCTCTTACGAGCAGTACTTC.

This clone was picked up a small number of times. This chain joins TRBV7-2 and TRBJ1-5; 8 nucleotides agree with TRBD1. Trimming at V came to 3 bases and at J to 5 bases, leaving 6 bases not matched to a gene. In germline, CDR1 is SGHTA, CDR2 FQGNSA. There are 15 residues in the CDR3. The CDR3 region is CASSFTGGGDQPQHF. In DNA form, the CDR3 reads TGTGCCAGCAGCTTCACAGGGGGTGGGGATCAGCCCCAGCATTTT.

This clone was picked up a small number of times. The chain is built from TRBV5-4 and TRBJ2-5; possibly TRBD2 for D (7 bases). The CDR3 consists of 15 residues. The V end lost 2 bases, the J end lost 5 bases, and 16 bases lay between the germline ends. Germline CDR1 SGHNT, CDR2 YYREEE (reference sequence). The CDR3 DNA reads TGTGCCAGCAGCTTAGTCCACGGGGGGCAGGAGACCCAGTACTTC. This encodes CASSLVHGGQETQYF.

The genes are TRBV4-3 and TRBJ2-3; 10 bases match TRBD2. The CDR3 extends over 16 amino acids. V was clipped by 2 bases and J by 6 bases; unmatched bases: 8. Per germline, CDR1 LGHNA and CDR2 YSLEER. The DNA of the CDR3 is TGCGCCAGCAGCCAAAAGCCAGCGGGGGGGATGGATACGCAGTATTTT. As protein: CASSQKPAGGMDTQYF.

The chain uses TRBV28 and TRBJ1-1, with D possibly matching TRBD1 (6 bases). Trimming took off 2 bases at V and 1 base at J, with 14 bases between the two ends. Germline lookup yields CDR1 MDHEN and CDR2 SYDVKM. The CDR3 is 16 amino acids. CDR3 residues: CASSLGGGGWNTEAFF. CDR3 nucleotides: TGTGCCAGCAGTTTAGGGGGGGGCGGTTGGAACACTGAAGCTTTCTTT.

The chain uses TRBV29-1 and TRBJ1-5; 7 bases are a match to TRBD1. Germline V CDR1 and CDR2: SQVTM, ANQGSEA. The CDR3 has 15 residues. V shed 6 bases and J 1 base; nucleotides not matched to a gene: 9. The CDR3, as DNA: TGCAGCGTCCGACAGGGTCTAGAAAGCAATCAGCCCCAGCATTTT. Translated, it gives CSVRQGLESNQPQHF.